This TCR beta chain was sequenced in a study of blood T cells in healthy people across ages. Study observations and caveats: Researchers deemed the diversity estimates from one million T cells underestimates.

The CDR3 has 18 amino acids. The germline gives CDR1 SGHTA, CDR2 FQGNSA. Trimming took 5 bases from V and 2 from J; bases not matched to a gene: 11. Only a few counts were recorded for this clonotype. The target antigen is unknown. All donors came from Russia, were Caucasian and healthy, and spanned ages roughly 6 to 100. Per-sample yields of isolated PBMCs were at least 7 million. Total RNA was extracted at no less than 6 micrograms per sample. A sample-barcoded 5' primer and a J-beta primer mix were used in a second PCR of roughly 7 to 11 cycles. MiXCR was run by TCRdb on the 5' RACE reads, yielding one entry per CDR3 protein. The data show roughly 1,700,000 distinct CDR3 sequences, 28% seen once.

This rearrangement joins TRBV7-2 to TRBJ1-6; 8 bases line up with TRBD1. This receptor was identified in a woman in her twenties or thirties in good health. Sequenced input: blood. In nucleotides, the CDR3 is TGTGCCAGCAGCCCAGGAGGACAGGGTCGTGCCTATAATTCACCCCTCCACTTT. It translates to CASSPGGQGRAYNSPLHF.